This T cell receptor (beta chain) was retrieved from a study of T-cell memory formation after mild COVID-19. On the study more broadly: In these data, TCR clusters were largely donor specific.

5'RACE with constant-segment primers yielded barcoded, UMI-tagged TCR alpha and TCR beta cDNA libraries. Each CDR3 protein is one row after TCRdb ran MiXCR on the 5' RACE reads. The sample lists about 130,000 distinct CDR3 sequences, around a sixth occurring once. A word on this clonotype: Its antigen is as yet unknown.

General observations from the study: Clones shrinking from day 15 to 85 showed even CD4/CD8 mixes; later expanders tilted CD4+. Mainly CM and EM harbored the contracting CD4+ clones; mainly EMRA harbored the CD8+ ones.

V lost 0 bases, J lost 4 bases, and 6 bases lay in between. There are 13 residues in the CDR3. Germline V gene lookup returns CDR1 LGHNA and CDR2 YNFKEQ. This clonotype was obtained from an adult woman who had mild COVID-19 (a few samples of this study predate the infection). Cell type and time point are not known. Sequenced input: PBMCs or a T cell subset sorted from them (not recorded which). V gene TRBV4-2 combines with J gene TRBJ2-5; D may be TRBD2 (6 bases). CDR3 nucleotides: TGTGCCAGCAGCCAAGAGGGAGGAGAGACCCAGTACTTC. Its protein product is CASSQEGGETQYF.